These 21 T cell receptor beta chains came from one sample sequenced in a study of PD-1 blockade in classical Hodgkin lymphoma. Relapse was seen in all patients after autologous stem cell transplantation, and brentuximab vedotin exposure was variable. Produced via immunoSEQ multiplex PCR; TCRdb's table is partial and in-frame only. The repertoire consists of tens of thousands of clones, with 80% to 90% occurring once and the leading ten covering around 10%. The source was peripheral blood mononuclear cells (PBMCs), collected before the second cycle of nivolumab. The origin of the receptors is a human donor with classical Hodgkin lymphoma.

The chain's CDR3 is CASSLLGDGDRTYGYTF. The DNA for the CDR3 is TGTGCCAGCAGTTTATTAGGGGATGGGGACAGGACCTATGGCTACACCTTC. The chain recombines TRBV27 with TRBJ1-2; the match to TRBD1 covers 8 bases. Unmatched junction bases numbered 11, after V lost 1 base and J lost 4 bases. This CDR3 contains 17 residues. Germline CDR1 and CDR2: MNHEY and SMNVEV (reference sequence).

Many counts were recorded for this clone. This chain connects TRBV2 to TRBJ1-1; D may be TRBD1 (6 bases). Germline-derived CDR1 and CDR2 are SNHLY and FYNNEI. There are 14 residues in the CDR3. Trimming removed 7 bases from V and 1 base from J, with 13 bases in between. The CDR3 protein is CASTLLQGNTEAFF. CDR3 sequence (DNA): TGTGCCAGCACGCTGTTACAGGGGAACACTGAAGCTTTCTTT.

The chain joins TRBV18 to TRBJ2-1; D unclear. This CDR3 region has 15 residues. The germline CDR1 and CDR2 sequences are KGHSH and LQKENI. The V and J ends lost 1 base and 9 bases respectively, with 16 bases between them. The CDR3 protein is CASSPHPARVGEQFF. The CDR3 DNA sequence: TGTGCCAGCTCACCACATCCCGCTAGGGTGGGTGAGCAGTTCTTC.

The genes are TRBV29-1 and TRBJ1-1, with D uncertain. Looked up from germline, CDR1 is SQVTM and CDR2 is ANQGSEA. With 4 bases removed from V and 1 base from J, the gap between germline ends came to 10 bases. The CDR3 runs 13 residues. Written as DNA, the CDR3 is TGCAGCGTTGCCCACAGATCGAACACTGAAGCTTTCTTT. It translates to CSVAHRSNTEAFF.

The CDR3 nucleotides read TGTGCCAGCAGTTTGGAAGTCCCGGGACTAGTCCAAGAGACCCAGTACTTC. Residues: CASSLEVPGLVQETQYF. The J gene is TRBJ2-5, the V gene TRBV28; 8 bases line up with TRBD2. Germline V gives CDR1 MDHEN, CDR2 SYDVKM. CDR3 size: 17 residues. Germline trimming cut 3 bases from V and 1 base from J; bases unmatched to any gene: 10.

The chain links TRBV2 to TRBJ1-2; no definite D call. Germline V gene lookup returns CDR1 SNHLY and CDR2 FYNNEI. The CDR3 is 13 residues long. V was clipped by 3 bases and J by 8 bases, with 13 bases between them. In nucleotides, the CDR3 is TGTGCCAGCAGTGACTTGACTTCGGGCGGCTACACCTTC. It yields the protein CASSDLTSGGYTF.

The V gene is TRBV30, the J gene TRBJ1-2; D not certain. V lost 4 bases and J 6 bases, leaving 18 bases between the germline ends. CDR1 and CDR2 (germline): GTSNPN, SVGIG (reference sequence). The CDR3 totals 14 residues. CDR3 sequence reads: CAWKRSGPGNGYTF. The CDR3 DNA reads as TGTGCCTGGAAGAGGTCCGGGCCGGGCAATGGCTACACCTTC.

The chain joins TRBV7-2 to TRBJ2-7; tentative D call: TRBD2 (6 bases). The CDR3 spans 14 residues. In germline, CDR1 is SGHTA, CDR2 FQGNSA. V was pared by 2 bases and J by 5 bases, with 13 bases between. The CDR3 here is CASSLSSGYHEQYF. The CDR3 region has the DNA TGTGCCAGCAGCTTAAGTAGCGGCTACCACGAGCAGTACTTC.

The chain is built from TRBV4-1 and TRBJ2-1; possible D gene TRBD2, 6 bases. The CDR3 sequence is 14 residues long. Deletions cut 1 base from V and 9 bases from J, with 13 bases between. Germline loops: CDR1 MGHRA, CDR2 YSYEKL. The CDR3 DNA follows: TGCGCCAGCAGCCAAGCAAGACTAGTGGTTGAGCAGTTCTTC. It translates to CASSQARLVVEQFF.

In its sample, this clone was seen once. V gene TRBV5-1 combines with J gene TRBJ2-3, with 10 bases matching TRBD2. Losses at the gene ends were 3 bases for V and 6 bases for J; bases not matched to a gene: 13. There are 17 residues in the CDR3. Per the germline V gene, CDR1 is SGHRS and CDR2 is YFSETQ. The CDR3 reads CASSSLGPSGRRDTQYF. The CDR3 DNA is TGCGCCAGCAGCTCGCTAGGTCCTAGCGGGAGAAGGGATACGCAGTATTTT.

This clone was observed a single time. The chain couples TRBV5-1 to TRBJ1-2; 9 positions match TRBD1. Looked up from germline, CDR1 is SGHRS and CDR2 is YFSETQ. Trimming removed 3 bases from V and 2 bases from J; junction bases left unmatched: 2. This CDR3 is built from 14 residues. The chain's CDR3 is CASSSGQGNYGYTF. CDR3 coding DNA: TGCGCCAGCAGCTCCGGACAGGGGAACTATGGCTACACCTTC.

The V and J genes are TRBV28 and TRBJ2-7, with TRBD2 matching over 11 bases. Germline CDR1 and CDR2: MDHEN and SYDVKM. With V trimmed by 6 bases and J by 3 bases, 7 bases remained unmatched. The CDR3 consists of 15 residues. The CDR3 spells CASSIGTSGHYEQYF. CDR3 DNA: TGTGCCAGCAGCATCGGGACTAGCGGACACTACGAGCAGTACTTC.

The J gene is TRBJ1-1, the V gene TRBV4-1, with unresolved D. This CDR3 has 13 residues. Germline CDR1 reads MGHRA; CDR2 reads YSYEKL. The ends were cut back, 2 bases at V and 6 bases at J, with 10 bases in the middle. The CDR3 spells CASSQHLEAEAFF. The CDR3 DNA reads as TGCGCCAGCAGCCAACATTTGGAAGCTGAAGCTTTCTTT.

This chain uses TRBV28 with TRBJ2-7; the D gene is possibly TRBD1 (5 bases). CDR1 and CDR2 (germline): MDHEN, SYDVKM. V was shortened by 4 bases and J by 7 bases, with 17 bases between the two germline ends. The length of the CDR3 is 14 residues. CDR3 bases: TGTGCCAGCAGTTGGGCCAGGGTATTGGGGGAGCAGTACTTC. It specifies CASSWARVLGEQYF.

This clone was detected only once. This chain links TRBV23-1 with TRBJ2-1; a possible D gene is TRBD2 (7 bases). TRBV23-1 is sorted into the ORF group, with uncertain function. V lost 5 bases, J lost 0 bases, and 11 bases lay in between. The CDR3 is made up of 15 amino acids. In DNA, the CDR3 is TGCGCCAGCAGTAGGGGGGGGATCTCCTACAATGAGCAGTTCTTC. Translation gives CASSRGGISYNEQFF.

The chain joins TRBV2 to TRBJ2-1; D is uncertain. CDR3 length: 13 amino acids. V was pared by 7 bases and J by 3 bases, with 10 bases between. CDR1 and CDR2 from the germline V gene are SNHLY and FYNNEI. The CDR3 sequence is CASTGEYYNEQFF. CDR3 DNA sequence: TGTGCCAGCACTGGGGAATACTACAATGAGCAGTTCTTC. Full variable domain (rest looked up from reference TRBV2 and TRBJ2-1): EPEVTQTPSHQVTQMGQEVILRCVPISNHLYFYWYRQILGQKVEFLVSFYNNEISEKSEIFDDQFSVERPDGSNFTLKIRSTKLEDSAMYFCASTGEYYNEQFFGPGTRLTVL.

The rearrangement uses TRBV11-2 and TRBJ1-1; D unresolved. V was shortened by 5 bases and J by 5 bases, with 9 bases between the two germline ends. Germline V gene sequence: CDR1 SGHAT, CDR2 FQNNGV. This CDR3 spans 12 amino acids. The CDR3: CASSELGTEAFF. The CDR3 region has the DNA TGTGCCAGCAGCGAGTTGGGTACTGAAGCTTTCTTT. The full variable domain, with the rest looked up from reference TRBV11-2 and TRBJ1-1, is EAGVAQSPRYKIIEKRQSVAFWCNPISGHATLYWYQQILGQGPKLLIQFQNNGVVDDSQLPKDRFSAERLKGVDSTLKIQPAKLEDSAVYLCASSELGTEAFFGQGTRLTVV.

This chain links TRBV29-1 with TRBJ2-5; D is unresolved. The DNA matches TRBJ2-7 better at its end, which makes the J call doubtful. Germline CDR1 reads SQVTM; CDR2 reads ANQGSEA. The CDR3 spans 13 residues. The DNA for the CDR3 is TGCAGCGTTGAGCTCTTGAACTCCTACGAGCAGTACTTC. Protein sequence: CSVELLNSYEQYF.

The chain recombines TRBV30 with TRBJ2-6, with unresolved D. Germline lookup yields CDR1 GTSNPN and CDR2 SVGIG (reference sequence). Trimming took 2 bases from V and 0 from J, leaving 8 bases between them. The CDR3 spans 15 residues. The CDR3 DNA is TGTGCCTGGAGTCCGGGTCTCTCTGGGGCCAACGTCCTGACTTTC. Its translation: CAWSPGLSGANVLTF.

This clone was seen a handful of times. The chain is built from TRBV28 and TRBJ1-2; 7 bases fit TRBD1. There are 14 residues in the CDR3. V was clipped by 5 bases and J by 3 bases; unmatched bases: 6. Germline V gene lookup returns CDR1 MDHEN and CDR2 SYDVKM. The CDR3 nucleotides are TGTGCCAGCAGTGGAAGGGGGCGGGACTATGGCTACACCTTC. It is translated as CASSGRGRDYGYTF.

The chain is built from TRBV30 and TRBJ2-5, with 7 positions matching TRBD1. The CDR3 is 12 residues long. J gave up 5 bases and V 4 bases, and 4 bases lay outside the gene matches. Germline CDR1 is GTSNPN and CDR2 is SVGIG (reference sequence). CDR3 amino acids: CAWNRGPETQYF. The CDR3 nucleotides are TGTGCCTGGAATAGGGGGCCGGAGACCCAGTACTTC.